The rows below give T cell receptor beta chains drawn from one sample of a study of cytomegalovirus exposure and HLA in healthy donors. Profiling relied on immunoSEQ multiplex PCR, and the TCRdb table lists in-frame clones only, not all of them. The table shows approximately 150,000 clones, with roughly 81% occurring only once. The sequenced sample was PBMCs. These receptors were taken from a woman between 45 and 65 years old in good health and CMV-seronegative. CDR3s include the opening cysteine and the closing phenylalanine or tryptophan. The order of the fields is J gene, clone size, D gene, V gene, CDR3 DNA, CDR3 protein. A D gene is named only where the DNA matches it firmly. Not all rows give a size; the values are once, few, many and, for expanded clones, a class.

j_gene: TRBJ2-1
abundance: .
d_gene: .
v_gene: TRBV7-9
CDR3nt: TGTGCCAGCAGCTTAGTACTGGGCGATGAGCAGTTCTTC
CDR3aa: CASSLVLGDEQFF

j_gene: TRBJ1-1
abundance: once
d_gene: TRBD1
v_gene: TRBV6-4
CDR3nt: TGTGCCAGCAGTGACTCCTCAGGGGGACCAAACACTGAAGCTTTCTTT
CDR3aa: CASSDSSGGPNTEAFF

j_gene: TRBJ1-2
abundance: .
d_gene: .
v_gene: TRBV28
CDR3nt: TGTGCCAGCAGTTTCCAGTCCTATGGCTACACCTTC
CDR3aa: CASSFQSYGYTF

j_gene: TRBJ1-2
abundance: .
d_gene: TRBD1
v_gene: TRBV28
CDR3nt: TGTGCCAGCAGTGTCGTTCCGGGACAGGGAGTCTATGGCTACACCTTC
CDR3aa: CASSVVPGQGVYGYTF

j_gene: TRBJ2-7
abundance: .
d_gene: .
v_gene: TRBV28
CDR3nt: TGTGCCAGCAGTTTGCGAAAGTCGGGGTCTGTGGCCTACGAGCAGTACTTC
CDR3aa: CASSLRKSGSVAYEQYF

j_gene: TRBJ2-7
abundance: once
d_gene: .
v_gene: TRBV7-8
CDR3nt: TGTGCCAGCAGCTTAGCGAACAGTGCCTACGAGCAGTACTTC
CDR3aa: CASSLANSAYEQYF

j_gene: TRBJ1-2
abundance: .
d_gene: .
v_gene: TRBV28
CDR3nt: TGTGCCAGCAGTTTGCGGGGGGGGCAGGGCTACACCTTC
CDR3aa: CASSLRGGQGYTF

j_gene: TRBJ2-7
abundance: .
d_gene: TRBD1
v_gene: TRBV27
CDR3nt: TGTGCCAGCAGTCTATCCTCGACAGGGGGCTACGAGCAGTACTTC
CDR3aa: CASSLSSTGGYEQYF

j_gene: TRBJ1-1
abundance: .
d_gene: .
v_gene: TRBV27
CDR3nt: TGTGCCAGCAGTCTTCCGGGGAGGGCGGGAACTGAAGCTTTCTTT
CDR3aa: CASSLPGRAGTEAFF

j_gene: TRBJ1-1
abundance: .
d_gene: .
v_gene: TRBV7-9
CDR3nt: TGTGCCAGCAGCCTAGGAACCGCGGCTGAAGCTTTCTTT
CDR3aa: CASSLGTAAEAFF

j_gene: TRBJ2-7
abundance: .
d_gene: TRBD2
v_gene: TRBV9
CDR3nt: TGTGCCAGCAGCGTATACAGCGGGGGGGTGAACGAGCAGTACTTC
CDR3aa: CASSVYSGGVNEQYF

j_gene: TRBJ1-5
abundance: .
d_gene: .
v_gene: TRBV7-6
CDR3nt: TGTGCCAGCAGCCAGGACAGAAATCAGCCCCAGCATTTT
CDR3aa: CASSQDRNQPQHF

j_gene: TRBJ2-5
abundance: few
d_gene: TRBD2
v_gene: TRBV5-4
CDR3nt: TGTGCCAGCAGCGCCGCCGTACTAGCGGGGGGGCAAGAGACCCAGTACTTC
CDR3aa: CASSAAVLAGGQETQYF

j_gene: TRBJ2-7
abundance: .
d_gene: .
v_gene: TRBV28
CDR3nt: TGTGCCAGCAGTTTTGTGCAGGGCGCGCGGTACGAGCAGTACTTC
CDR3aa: CASSFVQGARYEQYF

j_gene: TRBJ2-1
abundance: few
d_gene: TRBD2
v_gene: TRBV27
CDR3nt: TGTGCCAGCAGTTTACGGAGCGGGGAGTTCTCCTACAATGAGCAGTTCTTC
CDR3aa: CASSLRSGEFSYNEQFF

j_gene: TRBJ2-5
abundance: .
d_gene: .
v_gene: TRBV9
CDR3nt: TGTGCCAGCAGCGTAGTGGCGGGGGAGACCCAGTACTTC
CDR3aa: CASSVVAGETQYF